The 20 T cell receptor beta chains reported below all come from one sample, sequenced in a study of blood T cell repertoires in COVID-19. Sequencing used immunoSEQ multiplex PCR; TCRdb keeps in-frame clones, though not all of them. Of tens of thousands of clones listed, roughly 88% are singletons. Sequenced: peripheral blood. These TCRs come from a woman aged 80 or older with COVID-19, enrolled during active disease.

CDR3 DNA: TGTGCCAGTAGTATGACCCAGGGCAGACGTTACGAGCAGTACTTC. It translates to CASSMTQGRRYEQYF. The chain joins TRBV19 to TRBJ2-7, with a weak D call TRBD1 (5 bases). From germline, CDR1 is LNHDA and CDR2 SQIVND (reference sequence). The CDR3 totals 15 residues. The V end was cut by 3 bases, the J end by 4 bases, with 16 bases between.

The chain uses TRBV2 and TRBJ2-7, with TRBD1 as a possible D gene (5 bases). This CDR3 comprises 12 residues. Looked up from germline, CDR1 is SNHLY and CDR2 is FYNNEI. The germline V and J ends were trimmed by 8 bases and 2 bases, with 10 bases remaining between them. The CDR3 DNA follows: TGTGCCAGCTCCAGGGCAACCTACGAGCAGTACTTC. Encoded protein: CASSRATYEQYF.

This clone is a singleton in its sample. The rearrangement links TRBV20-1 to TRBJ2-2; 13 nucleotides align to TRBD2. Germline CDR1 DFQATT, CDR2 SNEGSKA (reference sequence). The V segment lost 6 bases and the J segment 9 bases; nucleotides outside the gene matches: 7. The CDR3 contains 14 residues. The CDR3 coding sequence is TGCAGTGCGAGTCGGACTAGCGGGGGCTGGGAGCTGTTTTTT. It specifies CSASRTSGGWELFF.

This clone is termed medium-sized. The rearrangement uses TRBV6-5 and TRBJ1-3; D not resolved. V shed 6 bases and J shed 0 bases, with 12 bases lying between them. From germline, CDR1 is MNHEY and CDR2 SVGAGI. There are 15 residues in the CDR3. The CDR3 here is CASSPTPSSGNTIYF. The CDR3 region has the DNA TGTGCCAGCAGCCCGACACCCAGCTCTGGAAACACCATATATTTT.

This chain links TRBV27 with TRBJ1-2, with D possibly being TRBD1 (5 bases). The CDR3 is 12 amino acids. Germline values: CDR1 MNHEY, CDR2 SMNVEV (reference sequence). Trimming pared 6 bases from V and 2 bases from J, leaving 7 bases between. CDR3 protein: CASRGGNYGYTF. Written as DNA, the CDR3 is TGTGCCAGCAGGGGGGGGAACTATGGCTACACCTTC.

CDR3 DNA sequence: TGTGCCAGTAGTATTACCGTGACAAGCACAGATACGCAGTATTTT. This codes for CASSITVTSTDTQYF. The genes are TRBV19 and TRBJ2-3; D is undetermined. The CDR3 is 15 residues long. Between the trimmed V and J ends, which lost 3 bases and 0 bases, there was a span of 10 bases. Germline-derived CDR1 and CDR2 are LNHDA and SQIVND (reference sequence).

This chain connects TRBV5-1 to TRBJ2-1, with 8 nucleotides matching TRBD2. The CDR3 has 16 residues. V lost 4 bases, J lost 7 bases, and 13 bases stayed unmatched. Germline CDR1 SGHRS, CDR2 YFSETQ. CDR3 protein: CASSPPLAGRLNEQFF. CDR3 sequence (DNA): TGCGCCAGCAGCCCGCCCTTAGCGGGAAGGCTAAATGAGCAGTTCTTC.

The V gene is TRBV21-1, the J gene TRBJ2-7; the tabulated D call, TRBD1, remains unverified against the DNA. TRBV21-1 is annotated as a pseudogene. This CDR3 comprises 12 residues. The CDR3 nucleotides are TGTGCCAGCAGCCAACGGTCACAGAAGCAGTACTTC. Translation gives CASSQRSQKQYF.

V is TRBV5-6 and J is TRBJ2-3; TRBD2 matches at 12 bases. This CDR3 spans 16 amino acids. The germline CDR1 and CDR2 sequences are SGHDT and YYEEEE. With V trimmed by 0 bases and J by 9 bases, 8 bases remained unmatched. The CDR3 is CASSLVLTSGGATQYF. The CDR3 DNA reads TGTGCCAGCAGCTTGGTTCTGACTAGCGGGGGAGCGACGCAGTATTTT. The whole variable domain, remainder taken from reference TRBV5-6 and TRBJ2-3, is DAGVTQSPTHLIKTRGQQVTLRCSPKSGHDTVSWYQQALGQGPQFIFQYYEEEERQRGNFPDRFSGHQFPNYSSELNVNALLLGDSALYLCASSLVLTSGGATQYFGPGTRLTVL.

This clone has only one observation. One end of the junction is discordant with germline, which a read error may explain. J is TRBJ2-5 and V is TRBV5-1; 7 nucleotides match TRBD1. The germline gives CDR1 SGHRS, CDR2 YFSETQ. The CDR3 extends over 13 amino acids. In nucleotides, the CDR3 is TGCGTCAGCAGCGAACCAGGGGGAGAGACCCAGTACTTC. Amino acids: CVSSEPGGETQYF.

The CDR3 here is CASSFDGQGNTEAFF. The CDR3 nucleotides are TGTGCCAGCAGCTTTGATGGACAGGGGAACACTGAAGCTTTCTTT. The V gene is TRBV7-3, the J gene TRBJ1-1, with 8 bases fitting TRBD1. This CDR3 comprises 15 residues. Losses at the gene ends were 3 bases for V and 1 base for J; bases not matched to a gene: 4. Germline V gene data show CDR1 as SGHTA and CDR2 as FQGTGA.

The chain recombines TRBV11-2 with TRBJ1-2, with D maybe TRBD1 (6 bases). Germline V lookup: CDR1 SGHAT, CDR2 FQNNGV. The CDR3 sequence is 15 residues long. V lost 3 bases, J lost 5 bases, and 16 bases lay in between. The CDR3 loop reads CASSFGRGPEYGYTF. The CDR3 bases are TGTGCCAGCAGCTTCGGGCGGGGGCCCGAATATGGCTACACCTTC.

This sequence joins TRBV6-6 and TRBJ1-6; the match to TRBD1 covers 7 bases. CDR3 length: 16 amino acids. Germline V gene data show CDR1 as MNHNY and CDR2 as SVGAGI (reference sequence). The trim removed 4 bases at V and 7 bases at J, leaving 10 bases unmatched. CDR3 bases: TGTGCCAGCAGTTCCCGGGAACAGGGGTCCAATTCACCCCTCCACTTT. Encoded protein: CASSSREQGSNSPLHF.

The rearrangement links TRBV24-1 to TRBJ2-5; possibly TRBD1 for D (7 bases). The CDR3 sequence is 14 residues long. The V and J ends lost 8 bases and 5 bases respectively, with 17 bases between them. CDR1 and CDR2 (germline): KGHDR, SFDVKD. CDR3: CATNSGGGAETQYF. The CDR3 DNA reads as TGTGCCACCAACAGTGGAGGGGGCGCGGAGACCCAGTACTTC.

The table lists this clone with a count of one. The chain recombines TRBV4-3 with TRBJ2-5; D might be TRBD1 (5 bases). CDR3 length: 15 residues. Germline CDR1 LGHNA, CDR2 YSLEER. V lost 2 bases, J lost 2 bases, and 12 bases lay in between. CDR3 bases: TGCGCCAGCAGCCAAACTGCGGCAGGGCAAGAGACCCAGTACTTC. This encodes CASSQTAAGQETQYF.

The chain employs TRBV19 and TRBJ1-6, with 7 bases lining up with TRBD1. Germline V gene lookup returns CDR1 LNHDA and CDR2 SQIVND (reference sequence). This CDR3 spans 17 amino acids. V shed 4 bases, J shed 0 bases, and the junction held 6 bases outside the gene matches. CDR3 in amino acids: CASSTQDRTSYNSPLHF. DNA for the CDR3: TGTGCCAGTAGTACCCAGGACAGGACCTCCTATAATTCACCCCTCCACTTT.

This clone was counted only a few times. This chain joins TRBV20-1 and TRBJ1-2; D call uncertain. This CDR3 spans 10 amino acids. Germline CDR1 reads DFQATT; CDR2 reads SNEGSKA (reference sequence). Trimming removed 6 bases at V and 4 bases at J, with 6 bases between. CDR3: CSAPLYGYTF. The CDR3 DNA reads TGCAGTGCCCCCCTCTATGGCTACACCTTC.

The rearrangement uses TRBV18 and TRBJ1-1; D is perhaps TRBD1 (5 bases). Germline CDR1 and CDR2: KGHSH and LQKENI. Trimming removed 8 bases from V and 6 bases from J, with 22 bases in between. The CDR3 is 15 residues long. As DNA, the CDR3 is TGTGCCAGCCTCCTGGGGGGTTCGTTGGCTCCTGAAGCTTTCTTT. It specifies CASLLGGSLAPEAFF.

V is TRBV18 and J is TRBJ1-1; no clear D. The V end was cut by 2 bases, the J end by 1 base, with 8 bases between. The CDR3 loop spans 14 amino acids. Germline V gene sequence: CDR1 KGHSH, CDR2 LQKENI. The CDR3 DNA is TGTGCCAGCTCACCAGCCAGGTCGAACACTGAAGCTTTCTTT. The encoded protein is CASSPARSNTEAFF.

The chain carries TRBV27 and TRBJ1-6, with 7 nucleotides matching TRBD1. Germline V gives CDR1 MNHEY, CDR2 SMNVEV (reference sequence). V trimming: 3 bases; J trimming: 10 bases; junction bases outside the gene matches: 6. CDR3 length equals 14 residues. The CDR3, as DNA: TGTGCCAGCAGTTTTGACAGGGTGGAATCACCCCTCCACTTT. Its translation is CASSFDRVESPLHF.